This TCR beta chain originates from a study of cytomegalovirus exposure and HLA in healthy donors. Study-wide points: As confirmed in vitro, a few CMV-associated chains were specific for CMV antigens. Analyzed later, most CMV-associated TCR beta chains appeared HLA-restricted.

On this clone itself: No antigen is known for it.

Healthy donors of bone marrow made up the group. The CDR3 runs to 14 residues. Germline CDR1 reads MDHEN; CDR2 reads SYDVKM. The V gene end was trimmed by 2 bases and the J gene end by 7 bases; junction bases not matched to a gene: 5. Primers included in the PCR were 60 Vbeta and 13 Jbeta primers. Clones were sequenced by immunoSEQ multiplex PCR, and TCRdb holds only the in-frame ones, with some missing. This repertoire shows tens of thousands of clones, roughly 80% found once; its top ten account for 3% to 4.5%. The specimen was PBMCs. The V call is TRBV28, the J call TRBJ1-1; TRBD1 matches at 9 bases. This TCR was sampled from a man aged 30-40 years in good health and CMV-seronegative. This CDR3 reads CASSLGGQGGEAFF. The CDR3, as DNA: TGTGCCAGCAGTTTAGGGGGACAGGGCGGTGAAGCTTTCTTT. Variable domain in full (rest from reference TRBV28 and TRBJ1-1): DVKVTQSSRYLVKRTGEKVFLECVQDMDHENMFWYRQDPGLGLRLIYFSYDVKMKEKGDIPEGYSVSREKKERFSLILESASTNQTSMYLCASSLGGQGGEAFFGQGTRLTVV.